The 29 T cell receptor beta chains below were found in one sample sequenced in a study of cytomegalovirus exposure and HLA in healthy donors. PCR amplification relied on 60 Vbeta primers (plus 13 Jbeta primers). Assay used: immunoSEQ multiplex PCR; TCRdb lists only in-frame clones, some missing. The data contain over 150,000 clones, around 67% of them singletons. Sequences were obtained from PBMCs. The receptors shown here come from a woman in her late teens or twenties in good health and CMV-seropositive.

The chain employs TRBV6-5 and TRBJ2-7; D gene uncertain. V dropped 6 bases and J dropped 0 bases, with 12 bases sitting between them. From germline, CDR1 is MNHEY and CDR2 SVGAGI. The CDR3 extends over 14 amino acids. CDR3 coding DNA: TGTGCCAGCAGCAAGAACGAGAACTCCTACGAGCAGTACTTC. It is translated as CASSKNENSYEQYF.

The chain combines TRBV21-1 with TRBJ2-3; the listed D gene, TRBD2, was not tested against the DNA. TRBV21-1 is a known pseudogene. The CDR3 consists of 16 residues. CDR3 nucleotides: TGTGCCAGCAGCACCAGGAGGGTCACTAGCACAGATACGCAGTATTTT. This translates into CASSTRRVTSTDTQYF.

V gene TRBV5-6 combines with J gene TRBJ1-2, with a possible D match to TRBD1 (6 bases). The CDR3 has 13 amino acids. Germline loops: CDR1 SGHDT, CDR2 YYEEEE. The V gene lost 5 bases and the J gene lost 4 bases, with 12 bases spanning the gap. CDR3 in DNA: TGTGCCAGCAGAAGTCTGACAGGCTATGGCTACACCTTC. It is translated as CASRSLTGYGYTF.

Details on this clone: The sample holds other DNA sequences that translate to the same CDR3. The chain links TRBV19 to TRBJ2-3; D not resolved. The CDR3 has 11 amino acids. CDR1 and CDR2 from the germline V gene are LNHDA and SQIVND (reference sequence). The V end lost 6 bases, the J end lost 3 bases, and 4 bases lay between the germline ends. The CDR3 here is CASRLTDTQYF. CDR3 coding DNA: TGTGCCAGTAGGCTAACAGATACGCAGTATTTT. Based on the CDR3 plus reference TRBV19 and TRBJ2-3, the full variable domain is DGGITQSPKYLFRKEGQNVTLSCEQNLNHDAMYWYRQDPGQGLRLIYYSQIVNDFQKGDIAEGYSVSREKKESFPLTVTSAQKNPTAFYLCASRLTDTQYFGPGTRLTVL.

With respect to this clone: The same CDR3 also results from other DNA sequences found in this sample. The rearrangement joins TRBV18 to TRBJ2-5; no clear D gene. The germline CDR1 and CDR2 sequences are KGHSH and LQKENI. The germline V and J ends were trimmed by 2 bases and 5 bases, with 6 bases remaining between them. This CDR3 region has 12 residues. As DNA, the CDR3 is TGTGCCAGCTCACCAATTCAGGAGACCCAGTACTTC. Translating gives CASSPIQETQYF.

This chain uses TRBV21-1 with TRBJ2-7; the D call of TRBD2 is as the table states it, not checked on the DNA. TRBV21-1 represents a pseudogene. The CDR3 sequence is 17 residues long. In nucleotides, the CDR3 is TGTGCCAGCAGCAAAGAAGACCCCCGGGGGATTCTCTACGAGCAGTACTTC. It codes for CASSKEDPRGILYEQYF.

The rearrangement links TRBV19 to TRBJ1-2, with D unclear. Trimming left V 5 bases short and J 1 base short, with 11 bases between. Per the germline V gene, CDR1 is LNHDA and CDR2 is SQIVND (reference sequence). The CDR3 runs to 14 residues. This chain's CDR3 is CASSLGRINYGYTF. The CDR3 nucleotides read TGTGCCAGTAGTCTCGGGAGAATTAACTATGGCTACACCTTC.

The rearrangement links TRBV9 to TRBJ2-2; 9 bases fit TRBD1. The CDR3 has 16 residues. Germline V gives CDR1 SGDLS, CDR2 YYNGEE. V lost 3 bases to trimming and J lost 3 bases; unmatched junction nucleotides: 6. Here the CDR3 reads CASSGTGTGYTGELFF. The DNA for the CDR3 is TGTGCCAGCAGCGGTACCGGGACAGGGTACACCGGGGAGCTGTTTTTT.

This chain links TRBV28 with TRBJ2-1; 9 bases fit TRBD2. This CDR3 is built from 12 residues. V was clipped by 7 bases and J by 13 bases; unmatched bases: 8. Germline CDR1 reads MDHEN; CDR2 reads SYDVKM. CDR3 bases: TGTGCCAGCAATTCTCTTAGCGGGAGTCAGTTCTTC. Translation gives CASNSLSGSQFF.

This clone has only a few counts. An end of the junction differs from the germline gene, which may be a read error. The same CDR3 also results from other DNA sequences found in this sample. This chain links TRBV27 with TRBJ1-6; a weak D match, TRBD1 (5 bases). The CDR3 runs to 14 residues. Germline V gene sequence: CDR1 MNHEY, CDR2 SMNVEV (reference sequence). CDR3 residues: CASSRDRQNSPLHF. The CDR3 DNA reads TGTGCCAGCAGTAGAGACAGACAAAATTCCCCCCTCCACTTT.

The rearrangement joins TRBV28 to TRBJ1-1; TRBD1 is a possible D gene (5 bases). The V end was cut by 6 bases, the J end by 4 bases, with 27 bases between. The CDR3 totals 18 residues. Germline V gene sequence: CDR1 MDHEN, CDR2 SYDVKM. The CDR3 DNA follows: TGTGCCAGCAGGCCGATAACCCGTCAGTCCCGGAGGGGCACTGAAGCTTTCTTT. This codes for CASRPITRQSRRGTEAFF.

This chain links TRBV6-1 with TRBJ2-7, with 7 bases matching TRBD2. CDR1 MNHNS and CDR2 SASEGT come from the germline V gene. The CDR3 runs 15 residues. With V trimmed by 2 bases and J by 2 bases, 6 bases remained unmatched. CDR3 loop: CASSERAGVAYEQYF. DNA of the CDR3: TGTGCCAGCAGTGAAAGGGCGGGGGTGGCCTACGAGCAGTACTTC.

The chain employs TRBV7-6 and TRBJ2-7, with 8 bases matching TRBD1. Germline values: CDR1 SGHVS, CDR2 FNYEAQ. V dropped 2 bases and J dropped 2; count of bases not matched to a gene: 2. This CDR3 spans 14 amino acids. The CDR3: CASSLWTGPYEQYF. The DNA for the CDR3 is TGTGCCAGCAGCTTATGGACAGGGCCCTACGAGCAGTACTTC.

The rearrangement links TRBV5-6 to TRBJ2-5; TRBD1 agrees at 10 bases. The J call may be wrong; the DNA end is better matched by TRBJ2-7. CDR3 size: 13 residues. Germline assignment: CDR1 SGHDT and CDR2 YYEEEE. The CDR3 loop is CASRQGASYEQYF. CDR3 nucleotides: TGTGCCAGTAGACAGGGGGCTAGCTACGAGCAGTACTTC.

For the CDR3, the DNA is TGTGCCAGCAAAACCGAGGGAAGTCGGGAGACCCAGTACTTC. Encoded protein: CASKTEGSRETQYF. The chain has TRBV6-6 and TRBJ2-5, with D possibly matching TRBD2 (5 bases). This CDR3 has 14 residues. Trimming pared 7 bases from V and 5 bases from J, leaving 17 bases between. Germline-derived CDR1 and CDR2 are MNHNY and SVGAGI (reference sequence).

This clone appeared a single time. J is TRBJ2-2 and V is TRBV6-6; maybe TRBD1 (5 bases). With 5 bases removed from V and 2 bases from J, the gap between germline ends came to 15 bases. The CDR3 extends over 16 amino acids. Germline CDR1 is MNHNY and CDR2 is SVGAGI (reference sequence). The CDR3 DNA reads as TGTGCCAGCAGTCCGATTGACAGTTTAAACACCGGGGAGCTGTTTTTT. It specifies CASSPIDSLNTGELFF.

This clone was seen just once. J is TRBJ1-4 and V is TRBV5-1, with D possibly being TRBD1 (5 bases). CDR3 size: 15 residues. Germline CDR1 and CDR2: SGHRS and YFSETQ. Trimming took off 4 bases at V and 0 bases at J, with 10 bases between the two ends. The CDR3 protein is CASSSLGATNEKLFF. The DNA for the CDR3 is TGCGCCAGCAGCAGCTTAGGGGCAACTAATGAAAAACTGTTTTTT.

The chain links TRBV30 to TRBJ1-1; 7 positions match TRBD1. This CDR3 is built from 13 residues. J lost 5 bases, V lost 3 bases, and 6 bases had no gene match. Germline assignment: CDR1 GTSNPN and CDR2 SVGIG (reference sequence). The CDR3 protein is CAWRKGARTEAFF. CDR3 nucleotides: TGTGCCTGGAGGAAGGGGGCGAGAACTGAAGCTTTCTTT.

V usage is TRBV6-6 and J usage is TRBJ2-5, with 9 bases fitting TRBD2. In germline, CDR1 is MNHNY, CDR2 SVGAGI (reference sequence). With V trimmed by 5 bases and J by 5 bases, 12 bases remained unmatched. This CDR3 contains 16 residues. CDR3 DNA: TGTGCCAGCAGTCCTCCTATAGCGGGAGTCAGGGAGACCCAGTACTTC. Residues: CASSPPIAGVRETQYF.

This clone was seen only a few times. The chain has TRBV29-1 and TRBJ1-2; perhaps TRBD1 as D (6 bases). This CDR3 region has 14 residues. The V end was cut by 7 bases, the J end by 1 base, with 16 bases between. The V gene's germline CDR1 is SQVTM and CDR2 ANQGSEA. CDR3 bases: TGCAGCGCCTGGGGGGGGGCGAGTAACTATGGCTACACCTTC. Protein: CSAWGGASNYGYTF.

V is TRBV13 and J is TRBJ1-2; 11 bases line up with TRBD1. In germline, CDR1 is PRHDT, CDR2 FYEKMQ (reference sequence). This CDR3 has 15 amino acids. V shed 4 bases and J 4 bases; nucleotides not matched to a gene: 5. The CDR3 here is CASSSGQGVFYGYTF. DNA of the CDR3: TGTGCCAGCAGCTCGGGACAGGGGGTCTTCTATGGCTACACCTTC.

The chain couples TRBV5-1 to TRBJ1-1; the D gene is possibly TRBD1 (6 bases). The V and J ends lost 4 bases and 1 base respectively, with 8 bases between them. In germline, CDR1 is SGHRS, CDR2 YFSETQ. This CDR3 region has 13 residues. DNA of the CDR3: TGCGCCAGCAGCCCACAGGGGAACACTGAAGCTTTCTTT. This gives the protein CASSPQGNTEAFF.

CDR3 region: CASSDGQGYEQYF. CDR3 nucleotide sequence: TGTGCCAGCAGTGACGGACAGGGCTACGAGCAGTACTTC. V and J are TRBV6-1 and TRBJ2-7; 8 nucleotides align to TRBD1. Germline loops: CDR1 MNHNS, CDR2 SASEGT. Germline trimming cut 3 bases from V and 3 bases from J; bases unmatched to any gene: 1. This CDR3 is built from 13 residues.

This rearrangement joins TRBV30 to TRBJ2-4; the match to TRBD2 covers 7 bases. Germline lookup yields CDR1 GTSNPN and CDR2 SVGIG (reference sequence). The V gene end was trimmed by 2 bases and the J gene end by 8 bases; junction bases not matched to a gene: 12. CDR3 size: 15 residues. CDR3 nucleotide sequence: TGTGCCTGGAGTAATGGGTGGGGGGGTTTCGACATTCAGTACTTC. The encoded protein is CAWSNGWGGFDIQYF.

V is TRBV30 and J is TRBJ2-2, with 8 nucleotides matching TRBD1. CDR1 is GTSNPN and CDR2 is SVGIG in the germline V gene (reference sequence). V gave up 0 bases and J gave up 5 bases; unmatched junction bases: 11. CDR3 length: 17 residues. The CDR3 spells CAWSVPLFRGRTGELFF. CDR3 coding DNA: TGTGCCTGGAGTGTACCGCTCTTCAGGGGGCGAACCGGGGAGCTGTTTTTT.

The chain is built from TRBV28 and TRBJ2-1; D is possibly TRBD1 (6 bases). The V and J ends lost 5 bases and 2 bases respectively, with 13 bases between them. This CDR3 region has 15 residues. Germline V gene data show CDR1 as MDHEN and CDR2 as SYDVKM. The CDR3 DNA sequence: TGTGCCAGCAGTGAGAACAGGGCTGCCTACAATGAGCAGTTCTTC. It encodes CASSENRAAYNEQFF. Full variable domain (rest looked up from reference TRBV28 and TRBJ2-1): DVKVTQSSRYLVKRTGEKVFLECVQDMDHENMFWYRQDPGLGLRLIYFSYDVKMKEKGDIPEGYSVSREKKERFSLILESASTNQTSMYLCASSENRAAYNEQFFGPGTRLTVL.

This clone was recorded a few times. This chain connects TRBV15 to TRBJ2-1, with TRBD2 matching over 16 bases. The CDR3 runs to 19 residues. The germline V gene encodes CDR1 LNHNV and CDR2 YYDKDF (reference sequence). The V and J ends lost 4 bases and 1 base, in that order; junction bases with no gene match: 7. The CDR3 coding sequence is TGTGCCACCAGCAAGGGACTAGCGGGAGGGGAGGGGTCCTACAATGAGCAGTTCTTC. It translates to CATSKGLAGGEGSYNEQFF. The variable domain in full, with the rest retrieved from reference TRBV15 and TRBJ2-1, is DAMVIQNPRYQVTQFGKPVTLSCSQTLNHNVMYWYQQKSSQAPKLLFHYYDKDFNNEADTPDNFQSRRPNTSFCFLDIRSPGLGDTAMYLCATSKGLAGGEGSYNEQFFGPGTRLTVL.

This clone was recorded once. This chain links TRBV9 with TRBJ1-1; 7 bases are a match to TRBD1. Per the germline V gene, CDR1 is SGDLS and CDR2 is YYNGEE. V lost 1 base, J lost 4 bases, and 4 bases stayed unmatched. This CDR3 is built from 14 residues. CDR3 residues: CASSVTAGGTEAFF. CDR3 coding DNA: TGTGCCAGCAGCGTAACCGCAGGGGGCACTGAAGCTTTCTTT.

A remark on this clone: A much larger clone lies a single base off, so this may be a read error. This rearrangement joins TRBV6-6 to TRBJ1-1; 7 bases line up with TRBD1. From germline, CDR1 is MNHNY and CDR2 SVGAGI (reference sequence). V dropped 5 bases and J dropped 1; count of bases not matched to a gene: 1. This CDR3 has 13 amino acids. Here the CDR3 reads CASSRQGNTEAFF. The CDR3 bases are TGTGCCAGCAGTAGACAGGGGAACACTGAAGCTTTCTTT.